This TCR beta chain was sequenced for a study of shared clonotypes between healthy human individuals. Only in-frame clones appear in the TCRdb table, and some are missing; sequencing was by immunoSEQ multiplex PCR. The repertoire holds approximately 980,000 clones, approximately 80% seen once, with around 1.5% in the top ten. Germline assignment: CDR1 MNHNS and CDR2 SASEGT. V was pared by 5 bases and J by 13 bases, with 11 bases between. This CDR3 is built from 10 residues. This clone turned up a few times. Sequencing was performed on memory CD4+ T cells sorted from blood. Subset meaning: CD45RA-negative fraction. This chain uses TRBV6-1 with TRBJ2-5; D is unresolved. The receptor was isolated from a man aged 18 to 35 in good health. CDR3 coding DNA: TGTGCCAGCAGTTTGACACCCCCGTACTTC. Its protein product is CASSLTPPYF.